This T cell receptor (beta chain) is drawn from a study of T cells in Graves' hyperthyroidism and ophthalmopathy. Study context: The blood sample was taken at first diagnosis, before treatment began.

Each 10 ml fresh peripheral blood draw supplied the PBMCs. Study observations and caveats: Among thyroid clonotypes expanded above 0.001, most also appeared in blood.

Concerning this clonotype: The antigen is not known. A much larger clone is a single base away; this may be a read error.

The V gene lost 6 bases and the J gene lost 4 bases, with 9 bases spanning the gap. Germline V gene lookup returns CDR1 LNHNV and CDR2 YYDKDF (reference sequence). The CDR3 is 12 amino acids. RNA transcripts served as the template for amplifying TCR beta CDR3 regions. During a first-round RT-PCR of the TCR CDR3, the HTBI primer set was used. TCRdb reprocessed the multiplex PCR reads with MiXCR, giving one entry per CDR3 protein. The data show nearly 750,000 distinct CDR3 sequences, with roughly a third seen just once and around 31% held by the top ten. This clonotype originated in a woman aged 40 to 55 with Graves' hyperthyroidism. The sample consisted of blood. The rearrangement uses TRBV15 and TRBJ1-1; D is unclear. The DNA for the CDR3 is TGTGCCACCAGGAGAACAAGCACTGAAGCTTTCTTT. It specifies CATRRTSTEAFF.